The present TCR beta chain was sequenced within a study of beta chain features in type 1 diabetes. Study-level findings and limits: Shorter templates might be favored by PCR, equally in patients and controls. A moderate, significant TCRB CDR3 shortening appeared in type 1 diabetes across four CD4+ subsets.

V lost 2 bases, J lost 4 bases, and 11 bases stayed unmatched. The CDR3 has 16 amino acids. The germline CDR1 and CDR2 sequences are SGHRS and YFSETQ. To note about this clone: Antigen specificity is unknown.

Each of the CD4+ naive, central memory, regulatory and stem cell-like memory populations was sorted via CD45RO/CCR7/CD25/CD127/CD95/CD27. Expressed TCRB transcripts were sequenced because the isolated RNA had all been reverse transcribed beforehand. The average read count of naive, central memory and regulatory T cell samples was approximately 4 million. Clones were read by immunoSEQ multiplex PCR, and TCRdb kept only the in-frame ones, dropping some. The repertoire holds under 400,000 clones, with approximately 12% as singletons. This receptor was identified in a woman aged 18-29 years with type 1 diabetes. What was sequenced was naive CD4+ T cells from blood. The chain combines TRBV5-1 with TRBJ2-5; 7 nucleotides line up with TRBD2. The CDR3 DNA reads TGCGCCAGCAGCTTCGCCGACCCGTCGGGGGGAGAGACCCAGTACTTC. Its translation is CASSFADPSGGETQYF.